This TCR beta chain was sequenced for a study of T cell responses to AZD1222 COVID-19 vaccine listed by TCRdb under 2021. For context, the study as a whole: TCR sequencing was performed for roughly 250 trial participants, of whom 207 were given two doses of AZD1222 and approximately 25 were given two doses of MenACWY control vaccine. Trial participants were enrolled by age into subgroups of 18-55, 56-69 and 70-plus years, and roughly 150, 30 and 60 TCR-sequenced participants, respectively, were included in these subgroups.

Findings and caveats that apply to the study as a whole: No day 14 peak-response samples were available, so repertoires were characterized only after the peak T cell response. Reportedly, close to half of the unique spike-specific TCRs recognized epitopes lying outside the regions that are mutated in the B.1.351 and B.1.1.7 variants. After two AZD1222 doses, both the breadth and the depth of spike-specific TCRs were significantly higher than at day 0 and than in MenACWY recipients. Participants were mostly white British, with more females than males. The authors suggested clonal diversity may have been underestimated. Only five or six AZD1222 recipients were SARS-CoV-2 seropositive at baseline, limiting conclusions about previously exposed vaccinees. CD4 TCRs associated with the vaccine covered the entire spike protein, and the dominant responses were in regions 160-218 and 743-854. The 56-69-year group was small, and its depth increase did not reach significance, likely because of low power.

With respect to this clone: What antigen it recognizes has not been identified. There are no base qualities to consult, and no much larger clone falls within one base.

Interpreted using the paper, the time point label stands for: about 28 days (+/-7) after the second vaccine dose. Because spike-specific TCR depth and breadth did not differ between the two schedules, AZD1222 recipients who got a second dose at roughly 4 weeks were pooled with those who got a second dose at roughly 12 weeks. Vaccinee samples came from UK trials COV001 and COV002, including a single-blind randomized controlled phase 2/3 trial of AZD1222 (ChAdOx1 nCoV-19) in healthy adults. For TCRbeta chain sequencing, PBMC samples were collected from trial participants at day 0 and at day 28 after the second dose. The CDR3 regions of human TCRbeta chains were subjected to immunosequencing. In the paper's pipeline: TCRs in the repertoires were matched against a reference library of SARS-CoV-2-specific TCRs that had been generated with the MIRA antigen-specificity platform. Breadth was defined as the fraction of unique TCRs that were SARS-CoV-2-associated, and depth was defined as the fraction of total T cells that were SARS-CoV-2-associated. Each spike-specific TCR was assigned to its reactive spike region and to a CD4 or CD8 class using the MIRA data. Log10-transformed breadth and depth values were compared by one-way ANOVA with Sidak's multiple comparisons tests. Here the immuneACCESS table is served through TCRdb, limited to in-frame sequences with V and J called. Missing clones are a known gap in these copies; in checked studies unresolved V genes cover under half, and the rest lacks a known reason. V and J calls and clone size are those listed in that table; D and trimming were worked out from the DNA. The sample yields fewer than 200,000 clones; 94% were counted once. The top ten clones comprise around 1.5% of the sample.

This sample comprised peripheral blood, obtained 28 days after the second AZD1222 dose. The sequence was collected from an adult who received the AZD1222 COVID-19 vaccine.

The base sequence is TGTGCCAGCAGCGAGATACGCGGCTATGGCTACACCTTC. This is translated as CASSEIRGYGYTF. The chain uses TRBV12-3 or TRBV12-4 and TRBJ1-2; the D segment cannot be called with confidence. Including the terminal cysteine and phenylalanine, the CDR3 comprises 13 residues. The retained sequence is limited to the CDR3, 39 bases, with the frame set at the first base. Trimming at the junction amounts to 6 bases on V and 4 bases on J, and the germline ends lie 12 bases apart.